The 23 T cell receptor beta chains below come from one sample, sequenced in a study of neurological immune-mediated disorders. TCRdb independently ran MiXCR on the 5' RACE reads; one entry per CDR3 protein. The profile shows 60,000 or so distinct CDR3 sequences, about 3.4% of them singletons. The source material was PBMCs. Receptors were obtained from a woman aged 60-75 years with multiple sclerosis.

This clonotype was observed at least ten times. The chain has TRBV7-3 and TRBJ2-3; D is ambiguous. The CDR3 loop spans 13 amino acids. V was shortened by 2 bases and J by 5 bases, with 8 bases between the two germline ends. The germline CDR1 and CDR2 sequences are SGHTA and FQGTGA. CDR3 protein: CASSLRERDTQYF. CDR3 nucleotide sequence: TGTGCCAGCAGCTTACGTGAGAGAGATACGCAGTATTTT.

This clonotype was counted many times. The V gene is TRBV6-5, the J gene TRBJ1-1, with D possibly being TRBD1 (5 bases). This CDR3 is 15 amino acids long. The germline gives CDR1 MNHEY, CDR2 SVGAGI. Trimming cost V 2 bases and J 1 base, with 11 bases left between them. The CDR3 sequence: CASSYDGGWNTEAFF. CDR3 in DNA: TGTGCCAGCAGTTACGATGGGGGTTGGAACACTGAAGCTTTCTTT.

The sample holds many counts of this clonotype. The chain links TRBV7-4 to TRBJ2-3; D is possibly TRBD1 or TRBD2 (5 bases each). CDR1 SGHVT and CDR2 SQSDAQ come from the germline V gene. Trimming removed 5 bases from V and 2 bases from J, with 23 bases in between. This CDR3 is 18 amino acids long. The CDR3 sequence: CASSPKSGTFIFTDTQYF. DNA of the CDR3: TGTGCCAGCAGCCCCAAATCCGGGACGTTTATATTCACAGATACGCAGTATTTT.

In its sample, this clonotype was seen many times. The chain links TRBV27 to TRBJ2-5; D gene ambiguous. CDR3 size: 14 residues. The V gene's germline CDR1 is MNHEY and CDR2 SMNVEV (reference sequence). V was shortened by 0 bases and J by 0 bases, with 5 bases between the two germline ends. CDR3: CASSLSVYQETQYF. The CDR3, as DNA: TGTGCCAGCAGTTTATCGGTGTACCAAGAGACCCAGTACTTC.

This clonotype was detected ten times or more. The rearrangement joins TRBV27 to TRBJ2-7; 10 bases are a match to TRBD1. J was trimmed by 5 bases and V by 8 bases; bases with no gene match: 6. Germline loops: CDR1 MNHEY, CDR2 SMNVEV (reference sequence). This CDR3 contains 13 residues. CDR3 residues: CASGRDRGDEQYF. For the CDR3, the DNA is TGTGCCAGCGGGCGGGACAGGGGCGACGAGCAGTACTTC.

This clonotype appeared many times. The V gene is TRBV10-2, the J gene TRBJ2-1, with D perhaps assigned TRBD1 or TRBD2 (5 bases each). This CDR3 is 15 amino acids long. The germline V gene has CDR1 WSHSY and CDR2 SAAADI. V was shortened by 6 bases and J by 6 bases, with 18 bases between the two germline ends. The CDR3 loop reads CASRAGTERGNEQFF. CDR3 coding DNA: TGCGCCAGCAGGGCCGGGACGGAGAGGGGCAATGAGCAGTTCTTC.

This clonotype has a count of ten or more. The chain recombines TRBV7-2 with TRBJ1-5, with D unresolved. CDR3 length equals 13 residues. CDR1 SGHTA and CDR2 FQGNSA come from the germline V gene. Trimming took 6 bases from V and 9 from J, leaving 15 bases between them. The CDR3 DNA sequence: TGTGCCAGCAGTTCCGGACTGGCAGGGCCCCAGCATTTT. Translating gives CASSSGLAGPQHF.

This clonotype has ten or more counts. The chain carries TRBV10-3 and TRBJ2-7; D gene unclear. Germline V lookup: CDR1 ENHRY, CDR2 SYGVKD. V was pared by 3 bases and J by 4 bases, with 10 bases between. The length of the CDR3 is 13 residues. CDR3 DNA: TGTGCCATCAGTGACCTACTACAGTACGAGCAGTACTTC. The encoded protein is CAISDLLQYEQYF.

In this sample, this clonotype turned up many times. This chain links TRBV5-1 with TRBJ2-7; D gene uncertain. Trimming took 9 bases from V and 4 from J, leaving 14 bases between them. Per the germline V gene, CDR1 is SGHRS and CDR2 is YFSETQ. The CDR3 contains 12 residues. The CDR3 sequence: CAKDFGQYEQYF. DNA of the CDR3: TGCGCCAAGGATTTTGGCCAATACGAGCAGTACTTC.

The table lists this clonotype with many counts. The chain carries TRBV2 and TRBJ2-1, with unresolved D. The V gene's germline CDR1 is SNHLY and CDR2 FYNNEI. The CDR3 has 14 amino acids. The V gene lost 7 bases and the J gene lost 0 bases, with 10 bases spanning the gap. The CDR3 coding sequence is TGTGCCAGCAATAGGCAGTTCTCCTACAATGAGCAGTTCTTC. This gives the protein CASNRQFSYNEQFF.

The table lists this clonotype with many counts. The rearrangement links TRBV7-9 to TRBJ1-1; 11 nucleotides match TRBD1. CDR3 length: 13 amino acids. Unmatched junction bases numbered 1, after V lost 4 bases and J lost 6 bases. The germline CDR1 and CDR2 sequences are SEHNR and FQNEAQ (reference sequence). CDR3 loop: CASSWGQGAEAFF. In DNA form, the CDR3 reads TGTGCCAGCAGCTGGGGACAGGGGGCTGAAGCTTTCTTT.

A word on this clonotype: This may come from a read error, since a much larger clone is one base off. The chain uses TRBV3-1 and TRBJ1-2; 7 nucleotides align to TRBD1. CDR1 is LGHDT and CDR2 is YNNKEL in the germline V gene (reference sequence). The CDR3 loop spans 12 amino acids. CDR3 protein: CDSSQGDYGYTF. The CDR3 nucleotides are TGTGACAGCAGCCAGGGGGACTATGGCTACACCTTC.

This clonotype showed up many times. The V gene is TRBV7-2, the J gene TRBJ1-1; TRBD1 matches 10 bases. With V trimmed by 5 bases and J by 9 bases, 9 bases remained unmatched. The germline V gene has CDR1 SGHTA and CDR2 FQGNSA. The CDR3 has 14 residues. The CDR3 region has the DNA TGTGCCAGCAGCAGGGTGGAGACAGGGGGCCAAGCTTTCTTT. Translated: CASSRVETGGQAFF.

Many counts were recorded for this clonotype. The genes are TRBV12-3 or TRBV12-4 and TRBJ2-7; 11 positions match TRBD2. CDR3 length: 14 amino acids. The V segment lost 7 bases and the J segment 3 bases; nucleotides outside the gene matches: 5. CDR3 in amino acids: CASTPGLAVYEQYF. For the CDR3, the DNA is TGTGCCAGCACACCGGGACTAGCGGTCTACGAGCAGTACTTC.

At least ten counts were recorded for this clonotype. V gene TRBV20-1 combines with J gene TRBJ1-1; D not resolved. The CDR3 is 14 amino acids. In germline, CDR1 is DFQATT, CDR2 SNEGSKA (reference sequence). Trimming left V 0 bases short and J 10 bases short, with 18 bases between. The DNA for the CDR3 is TGCAGTGCTAGAGATCCTTCGGCCCTTGTGGCAGCTTTCTTT. This translates into CSARDPSALVAAFF.

Worth noting for this clonotype: This clone may be a read error of a much larger clone one base away. The chain employs TRBV10-3 and TRBJ2-4; D is possibly TRBD2 (6 bases). Trimming took off 10 bases at V and 10 bases at J, with 14 bases between the two ends. The germline V gene has CDR1 ENHRY and CDR2 SYGVKD. The CDR3 contains 11 residues. CDR3 sequence reads: CATGDVKIQYF. CDR3 DNA: TGTGCCACGGGGGACGTAAAAATTCAGTACTTC.

This clonotype was seen repeatedly, ten times or more. V usage is TRBV29-1 and J usage is TRBJ2-7, with 11 bases matching TRBD2. The germline V gene has CDR1 SQVTM and CDR2 ANQGSEA. V trimming: 7 bases; J trimming: 7 bases; junction bases outside the gene matches: 12. The CDR3 loop spans 14 amino acids. CDR3 residues: CSASKASGGLEQYF. CDR3 coding DNA: TGCAGCGCGTCCAAGGCTAGCGGGGGGCTGGAGCAGTACTTC.

This clonotype was observed a handful of times. A much larger clonotype is one base distant, so this may be a read error. In DNA form, the CDR3 reads TGTGCCACCTCAGGGGCTGGTAATTCACACCTCCACTTT. Protein sequence: CATSGAGNSHLHF. V gene TRBV10-3 combines with J gene TRBJ1-6; D is perhaps TRBD1 (6 bases). CDR1 is ENHRY, CDR2 SYGVKD, per germline. The CDR3 is 13 amino acids.

This clonotype showed up many times. CDR3 nucleotide sequence: TGTGCCAGCAGCTCAAGACTGAAGGGGGCGCGTGGCTATGGCTACACCTTC. Amino acid sequence: CASSSRLKGARGYGYTF. This rearrangement joins TRBV7-9 to TRBJ1-2; 7 bases agree with TRBD1. The ends lost 4 bases at V and 4 bases at J; junction bases unmatched: 15. Looked up from germline, CDR1 is SEHNR and CDR2 is FQNEAQ (reference sequence). The CDR3 covers 17 residues. Based on the CDR3 plus reference TRBV7-9 and TRBJ1-2, the full variable domain is DTGVSQNPRHKITKRGQNVTFRCDPISEHNRLYWYRQTLGQGPEFLTYFQNEAQLEKSRLLSDRFSAERPKGSFSTLEIQRTEQGDSAMYLCASSSRLKGARGYGYTFGSGTRLTVV.

This clonotype was counted only a few times. The V gene is TRBV5-1, the J gene TRBJ2-3; 8 positions agree with TRBD1. V trimming: 3 bases; J trimming: 2 bases; junction bases outside the gene matches: 5. The CDR3 length is 15 residues. The germline gives CDR1 SGHRS, CDR2 YFSETQ. Here the CDR3 reads CASSSGQVLTDTQYF. The DNA of the CDR3 is TGCGCCAGCAGCTCGGGACAGGTCCTCACAGATACGCAGTATTTT.

The table lists this clonotype with many counts. The V call is TRBV20-1, the J call TRBJ2-7; TRBD2 might be the D (6 bases). The CDR3 extends over 16 amino acids. With 3 bases removed from V and 4 bases from J, the gap between germline ends came to 22 bases. CDR1 DFQATT and CDR2 SNEGSKA come from the germline V gene (reference sequence). DNA of the CDR3: TGCAGTGCTAGTACCGGCGGTGGGGGGAGGAGGTACGAGCAGTACTTC. Protein product: CSASTGGGGRRYEQYF.

There are many counts of this clonotype. The rearrangement uses TRBV3-1 and TRBJ2-3; 8 bases are shared with TRBD2. CDR1 and CDR2 from the germline V gene are LGHDT and YNNKEL (reference sequence). The CDR3 sequence is 16 residues long. Trimming took 0 bases from V and 4 from J; bases not matched to a gene: 6. This CDR3 reads CASSQDGAGEADTQYF. The CDR3 coding sequence is TGTGCCAGCAGCCAAGATGGAGCGGGAGAGGCAGATACGCAGTATTTT.

The table lists this clonotype with many counts. The rearrangement joins TRBV20-1 to TRBJ2-5; possibly TRBD1 for D (6 bases). Germline V gene data show CDR1 as DFQATT and CDR2 as SNEGSKA (reference sequence). The CDR3 is 13 residues long. The V end lost 3 bases, the J end lost 3 bases, and 11 bases lay between the germline ends. The CDR3 here is CSARWGLKETQYF. In DNA, the CDR3 is TGCAGTGCTAGGTGGGGGCTCAAAGAGACCCAGTACTTC.